These 8 T cell receptor beta chains were sequenced from one sample in a study of T cells in women clearing cervical HPV infection. Measured with immunoSEQ multiplex PCR; TCRdb has only the in-frame clones, and not every one. Its table records about 24,000 clones. The material sequenced was blood buffy coat. The source of these receptors is a woman between 18 and 75 years old with a cervical HPV16 infection that either progressed to CIN3+ or cleared (not recorded which).

CDR3 region: CAWSGTLNSPLFF. Incomplete CDR3 DNA: TGTGCCTGGAGTGGTACCCTAAATTCACCA. The rearrangement uses TRBV30 and TRBJ1-4; D uncertain. The CDR3 end is not reached by the read, which stops 3 residues before it; the germline J gene fills it in. This CDR3 is built from 13 residues. CDR1 and CDR2 from the germline V gene are GTSNPN and SVGIG (reference sequence).

Of note for this clone: From the germline J gene comes the end of the CDR3, since the read stops 3 residues before it. The chain recombines TRBV11-2 with TRBJ2-2, with a tentative D call TRBD1 (5 bases). The CDR3 sequence is 14 residues long. CDR1 is SGHAT, CDR2 FQNNGV, per germline. Trimming cost V 0 bases and J 8 bases, with 10 bases left between them. The CDR3 bases that were read are TGTGCCAGCAGCTTAGATAGGACACTTGGGGAG. Translated, it gives CASSLDRTLGE. The complete CDR3 protein is CASSLDRTLGELFF.

Turning to this clone: Coverage ceases 3 residues before the CDR3 finishes, and the germline J gene fills in the end. V gene TRBV10-2 combines with J gene TRBJ1-1; no clear D. Trimming took off 0 bases at V and 1 base at J, with 6 bases between the two ends. Germline CDR1 reads WSHSY; CDR2 reads SAAADI. This CDR3 has 14 residues. The DNA read from the CDR3 is TGCGCCAGCAGTGAGTCGCAGGCGAACACTGAA. Its translation is CASSESQANTE. The whole CDR3 protein reads CASSESQANTEAFF.

Here the CDR3 reads CASSISDYGYTF. CDR3 DNA, as far as it was read: TGTGCCAGTAGTATAAGCGACTATGGC. The J gene is TRBJ1-2, the V gene TRBV19; D gene unclear. The CDR3 goes on 3 residues after the read ends, and that part is filled in from the germline J gene. Between the trimmed V and J ends, which lost 2 bases and 3 bases, there was a span of 4 bases. CDR1 is LNHDA, CDR2 SQIVND, per germline (reference sequence). The CDR3 runs 12 residues.

Comment on this clone: The read ends 3 residues shy of where the CDR3 ends; the end is completed using the germline J gene. The chain uses TRBV18 and TRBJ1-1, with a weak D call TRBD1 (6 bases). This CDR3 has 14 amino acids. Trimming took off 4 bases at V and 1 base at J, with 10 bases between the two ends. Germline values: CDR1 KGHSH, CDR2 LQKENI. The CDR3 bases that were read are TGTGCCAGCTCACGTAGACAGGAGAACACTGAA. Its protein is CASSRRQENTE. The entire CDR3 sequence reads CASSRRQENTEAFF.

Notes on this clone: The observed sequence ends 3 residues before the CDR3 terminus, with the missing tail filled in from the germline J gene. The chain combines TRBV20-1 with TRBJ1-2; possibly TRBD1 for D (5 bases). Germline CDR1 and CDR2: DFQATT and SNEGSKA (reference sequence). Trimming cost V 0 bases and J 5 bases, with 13 bases left between them. The CDR3 consists of 14 residues. The CDR3 DNA, read in part, is TGCAGTGCTAGAGACAGCAGGGAGGTATATGGC. It yields the protein CSARDSREVYG. The entire CDR3 sequence reads CSARDSREVYGYTF.

A remark on this clone: The CDR3 extends 3 residues past the end of the read, so its final part is completed from the germline J gene. The genes are TRBV5-1 and TRBJ1-4, with no clear D. The CDR3 has 16 amino acids. Germline V gives CDR1 SGHRS, CDR2 YFSETQ. V lost 0 bases and J 6 bases, leaving 15 bases between the germline ends. CDR3 residues: CASSLDHSYGDEKLFF. CDR3 DNA, as far as it was read: TGCGCCAGCAGCTTGGACCACAGCTATGGCGATGAAAAA.

Details on this clone: The read ends 3 residues shy of where the CDR3 ends; the end is completed using the germline J gene. The genes are TRBV7-9 and TRBJ2-3; weak D call: TRBD1 (6 bases). The CDR3 is made up of 14 amino acids. The germline gives CDR1 SEHNR, CDR2 FQNEAQ (reference sequence). CDR3: CASSLLTGQETQYF. The covered CDR3 bases are TGTGCCAGCAGCTTACTGACAGGCCAAGAGACG. Using reference TRBV7-9 and TRBJ2-3 for the parts outside the CDR3, the full variable domain is DTGVSQNPRHKITKRGQNVTFRCDPISEHNRLYWYRQTLGQGPEFLTYFQNEAQLEKSRLLSDRFSAERPKGSFSTLEIQRTEQGDSAMYLCASSLLTGQETQYFGPGTRLTVL.